This T cell receptor (beta chain) was identified during a study of blood T cell repertoires in COVID-19. V lost 2 bases and J 7 bases, leaving 9 bases between the germline ends. Per germline, CDR1 KGHSH and CDR2 LQKENI. The CDR3 is 14 amino acids. Profiling relied on immunoSEQ multiplex PCR, and the TCRdb table lists in-frame clones only, not all of them. The sample contains fewer than 35,000 clones, almost 85% of which appear only once. Sequenced input: peripheral blood. This TCR was sampled from a man aged 55 to 70 with active COVID-19. The gene calls are TRBV18 and TRBJ1-6; D gene uncertain. The CDR3, as DNA: TGTGCCAGCTCACCAGGCGCCGGGAATTCACCCCTCCACTTT. It is translated as CASSPGAGNSPLHF.